The subject of this entry is one T cell receptor beta chain. Using immunoSEQ multiplex PCR, the repertoire was profiled, and TCRdb retains in-frame clones only, with some absent. The table has approximately 150,000 clones, roughly 94% seen once; the top ten hold 1.1% to 1.5%. These data belong to a study of control samples from healthy donors and cancer patients. There are 14 residues in the CDR3. Germline values: CDR1 ENHRY, CDR2 SYGVKD. V was cut by 2 bases and J by 0 bases, with 5 bases left in between. The TCR comes from a woman aged 18-29 years in good health. The chain couples TRBV10-3 to TRBJ1-3; D unclear. The specimen was blood. The CDR3 nucleotides are TGTGCCATCAGTGAGGCAGGCTCTGGAAACACCATATATTTT. Residues: CAISEAGSGNTIYF.